Each of the 18 T cell receptor beta chains below was sequenced from the same sample in a study of T-cell reconstitution after alpha-beta-depleted transplantation in children. Using unique molecular identifiers, the investigators prepared the TCRbeta library. TCRdb used MiXCR to reprocess the PCR reads, holding one entry per CDR3 protein. The repertoire holds around 200,000 distinct CDR3 sequences, approximately 7% seen once, with about 3% in the top ten. The specimen comprised PBMCs from the stem cell graft donor, sampled from the stem cell graft. The receptors were sampled from a human donor who donated a stem cell graft to a child with Wiskott-Aldrich syndrome.

This clonotype was seen repeatedly, ten times or more. The genes are TRBV24-1 and TRBJ2-1; D uncertain. Per germline, CDR1 KGHDR and CDR2 SFDVKD. V shed 1 base and J shed 7 bases, with 4 bases lying between them. The length of the CDR3 is 12 residues. CDR3 in amino acids: CATSDFRNEQFF. CDR3 DNA: TGTGCCACCAGTGATTTTCGGAATGAGCAGTTCTTC.

The rearrangement uses TRBV5-1 and TRBJ1-5; a possible D gene is TRBD1 (6 bases). The CDR3 loop spans 15 amino acids. V lost 0 bases to trimming and J lost 5 bases, with 12 bases between them. Germline V gene sequence: CDR1 SGHRS, CDR2 YFSETQ. CDR3 coding DNA: TGCGCCAGCAGCTTGGTGGGGGGCCCCGATCAGCCCCAGCATTTT. It codes for CASSLVGGPDQPQHF.

This clonotype was picked up a small number of times. J is TRBJ1-1 and V is TRBV2; D is unresolved. CDR1 is SNHLY, CDR2 FYNNEI, per germline. Deletions cut 7 bases from V and 5 bases from J, with 23 bases between. The CDR3 runs to 16 residues. The CDR3: CASNPLDRGRETEAFF. The CDR3 DNA reads TGTGCCAGCAACCCCCTTGACCGAGGCCGTGAAACTGAAGCTTTCTTT.

This clonotype was recorded at least ten times. CDR3 sequence: CATSSRVGKVHNEQFF. DNA of the CDR3: TGTGCCACCAGCAGTAGGGTAGGGAAGGTCCACAATGAGCAGTTCTTC. The chain links TRBV15 to TRBJ2-1; D call uncertain. The CDR3 has 16 amino acids. V was shortened by 3 bases and J by 5 bases, with 17 bases between the two germline ends. CDR1 and CDR2 (germline): LNHNV, YYDKDF (reference sequence).

This clonotype was counted many times. The CDR3 DNA is TGCAGTGCCAAACTAGCGGGAAGTCAGACCCAGTACTTC. This encodes CSAKLAGSQTQYF. V and J are TRBV20-1 and TRBJ2-5, with 10 bases fitting TRBD2. This CDR3 is built from 13 residues. Germline trimming cut 6 bases from V and 6 bases from J; bases unmatched to any gene: 7. The germline V gene has CDR1 DFQATT and CDR2 SNEGSKA (reference sequence).

This clonotype was counted at least ten times. The rearrangement joins TRBV6-5 to TRBJ2-7; D may match TRBD1 or TRBD2 (5 bases each). Germline assignment: CDR1 MNHEY and CDR2 SVGAGI. V gave up 2 bases and J gave up 6 bases, with 17 bases separating them. CDR3 length: 15 residues. The CDR3, as DNA: TGTGCCAGCAGTTACCGGCAGGGAGATCCGATCGAGCAGTACTTC. Protein sequence: CASSYRQGDPIEQYF.

This clonotype was observed at least ten times. The rearrangement links TRBV20-1 to TRBJ2-5; 7 bases align to TRBD2. V lost 4 bases and J lost 0; bases outside the gene matches: 11. Looked up from germline, CDR1 is DFQATT and CDR2 is SNEGSKA (reference sequence). The CDR3 totals 16 residues. The CDR3 loop reads CSAISGSGPYQETQYF. For the CDR3, the DNA is TGCAGTGCTATATCGGGTAGCGGGCCGTACCAAGAGACCCAGTACTTC.

This clonotype showed up many times. Mismatch with germline at one junction end may stem from a read error. The CDR3 sequence: CASSQVSGLGLRHF. The CDR3 region has the DNA TGTGCCAGCAGCCAAGTCTCGGGGTTGGGACTACGCCACTTC. V is TRBV3-1 and J is TRBJ2-7, with 7 bases lining up with TRBD2. Germline-derived CDR1 and CDR2 are LGHDT and YNNKEL (reference sequence). CDR3 length: 14 amino acids.

This clonotype was recorded many times. This chain joins TRBV21-1 and TRBJ2-1; TRBD1 reflects the table's D call only, with no check against the DNA. TRBV21-1 is noted as a pseudogene. The CDR3 spans 15 residues. The CDR3 loop reads CASSKSRQGENEQFF. The CDR3, as DNA: TGTGCCAGCAGCAAAAGTCGACAGGGGGAGAATGAGCAGTTCTTC.

The sample holds one count of this clonotype. The chain joins TRBV7-8 to TRBJ1-1, with a weak D call TRBD1 (5 bases). Germline V gene data show CDR1 as SGHVS and CDR2 as FQNEAQ. Between the trimmed V and J ends, which lost 4 bases and 4 bases, there was a span of 13 bases. CDR3 size: 14 residues. CDR3 in DNA: TGTGCCAGCAGCTCTTCTGAGGGGTTCACTGAAGCTTTCTTT. As protein: CASSSSEGFTEAFF.

In this sample, this clonotype turned up many times. The CDR3 sequence is CAISTGLAGVAYNEQFF. Here the CDR3 DNA reads TGTGCCATCAGTACGGGACTAGCGGGAGTAGCCTACAATGAGCAGTTCTTC. This rearrangement joins TRBV10-3 to TRBJ2-1; 14 bases are a match to TRBD2. Unmatched junction bases numbered 5, after V lost 5 bases and J lost 2 bases. The CDR3 contains 17 residues. In germline, CDR1 is ENHRY, CDR2 SYGVKD.

This clonotype was recorded at least ten times. The rearrangement uses TRBV20-1 and TRBJ2-7, with D maybe TRBD1 (6 bases). The CDR3 has 15 residues. Per germline, CDR1 DFQATT and CDR2 SNEGSKA (reference sequence). V lost 0 bases and J lost 0, with 12 bases in between. CDR3 loop: CSAREVGRGSYEQYF. The CDR3 DNA follows: TGCAGTGCTAGAGAGGTGGGCAGGGGCTCCTACGAGCAGTACTTC.

The V gene is TRBV11-2, the J gene TRBJ2-3, with 10 bases identical to TRBD2. Germline trimming cut 3 bases from V and 1 base from J; bases unmatched to any gene: 4. This CDR3 has 16 residues. In germline, CDR1 is SGHAT, CDR2 FQNNGV. The CDR3 reads CASSFLAGGRTDTQYF. The CDR3 DNA reads TGTGCCAGCAGCTTCTTAGCGGGGGGCCGCACAGATACGCAGTATTTT.

This clonotype has at least ten counts. The V call is TRBV7-8, the J call TRBJ2-1, with a tentative D call TRBD2 (6 bases). V lost 4 bases, J lost 1 base, and 14 bases lay in between. The CDR3 has 16 residues. Germline V gene sequence: CDR1 SGHVS, CDR2 FQNEAQ. Written as DNA, the CDR3 is TGTGCCAGCAGCTCCACCGGGACTCGGTCCTACAATGAGCAGTTCTTC. This sequence encodes CASSSTGTRSYNEQFF. Variable domain in full (rest from reference TRBV7-8 and TRBJ2-1): GAGVSQSPRYKVAKRGQDVALRCDPISGHVSLFWYQQALGQGPEFLTYFQNEAQLDKSGLPSDRFFAERPEGSVSTLKIQRTQQEDSAVYLCASSSTGTRSYNEQFFGPGTRLTVL.

This clonotype occurred a few times. The gene calls are TRBV5-1 and TRBJ1-2; the D gene is possibly TRBD1 (6 bases). Trimming took off 0 bases at V and 7 bases at J, with 19 bases between the two ends. CDR3 length: 16 residues. CDR1 and CDR2 (germline): SGHRS, YFSETQ. The CDR3 DNA is TGCGCCAGCAGCTTGGGCGGGACAAGTAAGCTCGGTGGCTACACCTTC. It translates to CASSLGGTSKLGGYTF.

The sample holds many counts of this clonotype. This sequence joins TRBV29-1 and TRBJ1-2; D call uncertain. Per the germline V gene, CDR1 is SQVTM and CDR2 is ANQGSEA. V lost 0 bases and J lost 4, with 12 bases in between. The CDR3 spans 14 residues. The CDR3 bases are TGCAGCGTTGAAGATCCCAGGACCCCCTATGGCTACACCTTC. Translating gives CSVEDPRTPYGYTF.

This clonotype was detected many times. This chain joins TRBV20-1 and TRBJ1-1; D might be TRBD1 (6 bases). The CDR3 runs to 13 residues. Germline assignment: CDR1 DFQATT and CDR2 SNEGSKA (reference sequence). V was shortened by 2 bases and J by 3 bases, with 10 bases between the two germline ends. Here the CDR3 DNA reads TGCAGTGCTAGAACCCACAGGGACACTGAAGCTTTCTTT. As protein: CSARTHRDTEAFF.

In its sample, this clonotype was seen many times. V gene TRBV18 combines with J gene TRBJ2-3; 7 positions agree with TRBD1. Germline values: CDR1 KGHSH, CDR2 LQKENI. The CDR3 has 17 residues. V shed 2 bases and J 0 bases; nucleotides not matched to a gene: 8. The CDR3 reads CASSPVGTDTSTDTQYF. The CDR3 region has the DNA TGTGCCAGCTCACCAGTTGGGACAGATACTAGCACAGATACGCAGTATTTT.